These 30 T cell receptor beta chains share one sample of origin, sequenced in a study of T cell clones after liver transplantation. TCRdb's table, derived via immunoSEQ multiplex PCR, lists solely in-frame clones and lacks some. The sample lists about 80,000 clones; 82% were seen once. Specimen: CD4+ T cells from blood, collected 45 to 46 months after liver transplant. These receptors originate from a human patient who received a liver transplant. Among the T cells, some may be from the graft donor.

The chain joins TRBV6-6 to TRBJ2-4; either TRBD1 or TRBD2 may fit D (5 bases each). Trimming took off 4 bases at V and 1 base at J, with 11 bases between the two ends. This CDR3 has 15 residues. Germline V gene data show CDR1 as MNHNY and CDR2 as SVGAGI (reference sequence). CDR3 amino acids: CASSSLRGAKNIQYF. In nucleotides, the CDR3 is TGTGCCAGCAGTTCCCTCCGGGGCGCCAAAAACATTCAGTACTTC.

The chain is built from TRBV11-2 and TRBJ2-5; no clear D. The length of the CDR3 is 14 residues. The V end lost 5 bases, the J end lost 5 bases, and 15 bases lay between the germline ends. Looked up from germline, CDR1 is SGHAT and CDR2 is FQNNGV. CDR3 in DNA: TGTGCCAGCAGCAAAGGGCCTTTGTCGGAGACCCAGTACTTC. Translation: CASSKGPLSETQYF.

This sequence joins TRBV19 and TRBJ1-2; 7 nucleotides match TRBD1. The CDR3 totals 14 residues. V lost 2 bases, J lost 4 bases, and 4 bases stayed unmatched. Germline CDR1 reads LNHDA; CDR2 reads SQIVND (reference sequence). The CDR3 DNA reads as TGTGCCAGTAGTATACGACAGGGCGGCTATGGCTACACCTTC. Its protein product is CASSIRQGGYGYTF.

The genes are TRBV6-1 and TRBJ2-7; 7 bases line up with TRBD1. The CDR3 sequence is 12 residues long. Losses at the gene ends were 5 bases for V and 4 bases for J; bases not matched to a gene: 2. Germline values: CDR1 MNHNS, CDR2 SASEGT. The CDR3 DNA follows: TGTGCCAGCAGTATGACAGGGTACGAGCAGTACTTC. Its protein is CASSMTGYEQYF.

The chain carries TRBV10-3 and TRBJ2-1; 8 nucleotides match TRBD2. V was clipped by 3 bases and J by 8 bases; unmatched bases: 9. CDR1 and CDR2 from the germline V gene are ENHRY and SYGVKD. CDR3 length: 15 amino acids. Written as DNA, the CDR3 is TGTGCCATCAGTGATCAAGCGGGAGTTGGTGATGAGCAGTTCTTC. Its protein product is CAISDQAGVGDEQFF.

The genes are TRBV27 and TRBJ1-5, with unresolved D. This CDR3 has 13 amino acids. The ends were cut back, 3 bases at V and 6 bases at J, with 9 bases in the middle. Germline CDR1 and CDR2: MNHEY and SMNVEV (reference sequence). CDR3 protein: CASSLVFSQPQHF. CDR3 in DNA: TGTGCCAGCAGTTTGGTATTTAGTCAGCCCCAGCATTTT.

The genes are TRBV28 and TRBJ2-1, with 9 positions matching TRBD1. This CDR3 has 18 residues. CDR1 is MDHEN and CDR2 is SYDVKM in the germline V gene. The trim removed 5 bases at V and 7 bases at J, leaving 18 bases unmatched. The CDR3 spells CASSLRDRVVVDVNEQFF. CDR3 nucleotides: TGTGCCAGCAGTCTACGGGACAGGGTCGTTGTAGATGTAAATGAGCAGTTCTTC.

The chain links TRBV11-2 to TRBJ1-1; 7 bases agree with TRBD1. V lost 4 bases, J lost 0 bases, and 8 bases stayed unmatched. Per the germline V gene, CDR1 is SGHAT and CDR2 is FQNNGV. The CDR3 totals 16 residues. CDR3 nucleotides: TGTGCCAGCAGCTCGGGACAGAGCCTCATGAACACTGAAGCTTTCTTT. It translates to CASSSGQSLMNTEAFF.

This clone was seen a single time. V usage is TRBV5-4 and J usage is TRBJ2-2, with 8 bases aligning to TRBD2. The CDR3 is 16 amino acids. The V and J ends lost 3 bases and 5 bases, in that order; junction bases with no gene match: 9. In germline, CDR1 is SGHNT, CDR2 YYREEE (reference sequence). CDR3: CASSSSGRGGTGELFF. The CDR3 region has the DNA TGTGCCAGCAGCTCGAGCGGGAGAGGAGGAACCGGGGAGCTGTTTTTT.

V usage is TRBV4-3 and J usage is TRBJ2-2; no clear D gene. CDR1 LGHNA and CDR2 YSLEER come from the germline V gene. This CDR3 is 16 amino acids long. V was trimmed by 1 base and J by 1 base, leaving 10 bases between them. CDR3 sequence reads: CASSQVGWENTGELFF. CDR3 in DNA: TGCGCCAGCAGCCAAGTCGGGTGGGAGAACACCGGGGAGCTGTTTTTT.

The CDR3 reads CASLDRGGGYGYTF. CDR3 DNA: TGTGCCAGCCTCGACCGCGGTGGTGGATATGGCTACACCTTC. The chain joins TRBV6-1 to TRBJ1-2; D remains unclear. V lost 8 bases and J lost 5, with 18 bases in between. This CDR3 comprises 14 residues. The V gene's germline CDR1 is MNHNS and CDR2 SASEGT.

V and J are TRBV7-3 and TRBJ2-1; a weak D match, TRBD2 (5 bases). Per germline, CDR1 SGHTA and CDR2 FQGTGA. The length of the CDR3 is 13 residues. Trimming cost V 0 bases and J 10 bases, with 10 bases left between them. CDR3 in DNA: TGTGCCAGCAGCTTAACGGGAGTCAGGGAGCAGTTCTTC. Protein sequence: CASSLTGVREQFF.

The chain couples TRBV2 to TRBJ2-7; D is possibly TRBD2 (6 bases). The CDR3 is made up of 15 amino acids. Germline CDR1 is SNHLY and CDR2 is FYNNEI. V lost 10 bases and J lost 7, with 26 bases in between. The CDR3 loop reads CATREGGTPGVEQYF. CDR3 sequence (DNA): TGTGCCACCCGGGAAGGTGGAACACCGGGAGTGGAGCAGTACTTC.

The CDR3 region has the DNA TGTGCCAGCAGCCGATTAAGTTTGACAGCAGCTTCACTGGCTTTCTTT. As protein: CASSRLSLTAASLAFF. This chain connects TRBV13 to TRBJ1-1; D is possibly TRBD1 (5 bases). The V end lost 5 bases, the J end lost 11 bases, and 27 bases lay between the germline ends. CDR3 length: 16 amino acids. From germline, CDR1 is PRHDT and CDR2 FYEKMQ (reference sequence).

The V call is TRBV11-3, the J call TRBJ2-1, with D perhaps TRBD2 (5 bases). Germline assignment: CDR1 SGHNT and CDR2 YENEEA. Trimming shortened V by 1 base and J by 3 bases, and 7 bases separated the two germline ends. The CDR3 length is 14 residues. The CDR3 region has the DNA TGTGCCAGCAGCTTAGTCGGGGACTACAATGAGCAGTTCTTC. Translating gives CASSLVGDYNEQFF.

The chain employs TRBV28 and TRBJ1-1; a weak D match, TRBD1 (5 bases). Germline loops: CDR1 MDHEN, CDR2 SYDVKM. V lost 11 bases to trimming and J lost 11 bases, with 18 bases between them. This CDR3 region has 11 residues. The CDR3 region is CALGGNSAAFF. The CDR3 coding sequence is TGTGCCTTGGGGGGGAACTCGGCCGCTTTCTTT.

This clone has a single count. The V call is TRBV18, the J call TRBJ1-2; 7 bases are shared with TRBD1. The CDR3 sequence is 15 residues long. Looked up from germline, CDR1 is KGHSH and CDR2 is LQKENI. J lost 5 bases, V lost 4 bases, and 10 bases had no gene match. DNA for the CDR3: TGTGCCAGCTCACTGGACAGGAAACCTGAATATGGCTACACCTTC. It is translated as CASSLDRKPEYGYTF. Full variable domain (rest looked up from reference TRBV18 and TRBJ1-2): NAGVMQNPRHLVRRRGQEARLRCSPMKGHSHVYWYRQLPEEGLKFMVYLQKENIIDESGMPKERFSAEFPKEGPSILRIQQVVRGDSAAYFCASSLDRKPEYGYTFGSGTRLTVV.

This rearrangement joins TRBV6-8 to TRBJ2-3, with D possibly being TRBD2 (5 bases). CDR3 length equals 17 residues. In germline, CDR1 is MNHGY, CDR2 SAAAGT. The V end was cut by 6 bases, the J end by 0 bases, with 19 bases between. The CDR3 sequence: CASRLGVLALSTDTQYF. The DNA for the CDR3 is TGTGCCAGCAGGCTCGGGGTCCTAGCCCTTAGCACAGATACGCAGTATTTT.

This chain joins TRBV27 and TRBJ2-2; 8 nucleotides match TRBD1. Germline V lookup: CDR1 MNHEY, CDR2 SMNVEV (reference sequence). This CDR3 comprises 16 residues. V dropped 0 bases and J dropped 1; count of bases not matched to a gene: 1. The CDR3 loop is CASSLSGTGNTGELFF. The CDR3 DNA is TGTGCCAGCAGTTTATCCGGGACAGGGAACACCGGGGAGCTGTTTTTT.

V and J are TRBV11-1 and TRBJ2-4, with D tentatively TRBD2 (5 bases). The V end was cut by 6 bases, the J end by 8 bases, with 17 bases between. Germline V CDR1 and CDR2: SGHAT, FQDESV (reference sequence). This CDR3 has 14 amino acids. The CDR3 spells CASRAGPGEYIQYF. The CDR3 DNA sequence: TGTGCCAGCAGGGCCGGGCCCGGGGAGTACATTCAGTACTTC.

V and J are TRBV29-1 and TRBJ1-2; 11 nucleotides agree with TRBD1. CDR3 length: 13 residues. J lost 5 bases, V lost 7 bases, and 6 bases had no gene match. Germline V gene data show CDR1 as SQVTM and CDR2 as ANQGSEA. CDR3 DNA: TGCAGCGCTCCAGGGACAGGGGGGTATGGCTACACCTTC. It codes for CSAPGTGGYGYTF.

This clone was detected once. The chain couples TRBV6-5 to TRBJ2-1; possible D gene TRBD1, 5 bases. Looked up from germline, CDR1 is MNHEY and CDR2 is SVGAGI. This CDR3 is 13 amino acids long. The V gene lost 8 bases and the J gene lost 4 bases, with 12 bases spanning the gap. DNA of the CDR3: TGTGCCAGCGGAACAGGAGATTACAATGAGCAGTTCTTC. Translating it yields CASGTGDYNEQFF.

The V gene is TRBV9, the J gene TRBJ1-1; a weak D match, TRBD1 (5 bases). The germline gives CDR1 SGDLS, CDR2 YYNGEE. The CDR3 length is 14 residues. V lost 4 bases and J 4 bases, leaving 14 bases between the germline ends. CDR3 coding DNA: TGTGCCAGCAGCATTATGGCGGACACCACTGAAGCTTTCTTT. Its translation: CASSIMADTTEAFF.

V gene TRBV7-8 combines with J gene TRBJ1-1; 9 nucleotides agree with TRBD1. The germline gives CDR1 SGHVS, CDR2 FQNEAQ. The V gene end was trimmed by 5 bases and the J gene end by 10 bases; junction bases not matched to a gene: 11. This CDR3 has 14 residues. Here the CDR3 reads CASSPRTGVDRAFF. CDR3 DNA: TGTGCCAGCAGCCCCCGGACAGGGGTCGACCGAGCTTTCTTT. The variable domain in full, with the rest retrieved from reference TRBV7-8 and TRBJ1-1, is GAGVSQSPRYKVAKRGQDVALRCDPISGHVSLFWYQQALGQGPEFLTYFQNEAQLDKSGLPSDRFFAERPEGSVSTLKIQRTQQEDSAVYLCASSPRTGVDRAFFGQGTRLTVV.

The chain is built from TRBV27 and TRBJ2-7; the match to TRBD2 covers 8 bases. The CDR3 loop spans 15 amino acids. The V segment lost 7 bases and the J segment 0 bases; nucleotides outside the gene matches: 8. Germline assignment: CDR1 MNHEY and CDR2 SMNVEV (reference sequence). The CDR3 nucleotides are TGTGCCAGCAAAGGGACTAGTCTCAACTCCTACGAGCAGTACTTC. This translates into CASKGTSLNSYEQYF.

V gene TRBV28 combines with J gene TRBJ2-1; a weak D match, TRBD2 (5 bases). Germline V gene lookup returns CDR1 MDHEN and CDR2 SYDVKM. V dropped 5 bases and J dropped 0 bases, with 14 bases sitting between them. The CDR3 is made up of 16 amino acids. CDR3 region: CASSPQAASSYNEQFF. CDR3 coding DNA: TGTGCCAGCAGTCCCCAAGCGGCGAGCTCCTACAATGAGCAGTTCTTC.

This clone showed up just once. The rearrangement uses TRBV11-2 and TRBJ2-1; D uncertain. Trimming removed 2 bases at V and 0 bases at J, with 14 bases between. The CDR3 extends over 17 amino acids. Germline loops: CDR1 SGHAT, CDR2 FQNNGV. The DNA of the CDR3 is TGTGCCAGCAGCTTAAAGAGACGGGCCCTCTCCTACAATGAGCAGTTCTTC. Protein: CASSLKRRALSYNEQFF.

The CDR3 nucleotides are TGCGCCAGCAGCCCGCCCCGGGACGCGGGTTCTGGGGCCAACGTCCTGACTTTC. This encodes CASSPPRDAGSGANVLTF. The chain joins TRBV5-1 to TRBJ2-6, with D perhaps given as TRBD1 or TRBD2 (5 bases each). Germline CDR1 is SGHRS and CDR2 is YFSETQ. The CDR3 spans 18 residues. Trimming removed 4 bases from V and 1 base from J, with 18 bases in between. Combining the CDR3 with reference TRBV5-1 and TRBJ2-6 gives the whole variable domain KAGVTQTPRYLIKTRGQQVTLSCSPISGHRSVSWYQQTPGQGLQFLFEYFSETQRNKGNFPGRFSGRQFSNSRSEMNVSTLELGDSALYLCASSPPRDAGSGANVLTFGAGSRLTVL.

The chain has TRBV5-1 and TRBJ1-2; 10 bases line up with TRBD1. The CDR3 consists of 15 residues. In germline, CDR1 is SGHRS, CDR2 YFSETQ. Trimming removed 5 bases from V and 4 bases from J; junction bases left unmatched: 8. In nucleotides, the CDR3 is TGCGCCAGCAGATGGCCGGGACAGGGGACCTATGGCTACACCTTC. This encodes CASRWPGQGTYGYTF.

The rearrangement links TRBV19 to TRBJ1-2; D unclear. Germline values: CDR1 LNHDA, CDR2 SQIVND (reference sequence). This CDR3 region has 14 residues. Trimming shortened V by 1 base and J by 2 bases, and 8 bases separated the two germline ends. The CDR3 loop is CASSIARSNYGYTF. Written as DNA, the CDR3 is TGTGCCAGTAGTATAGCAAGGAGCAACTATGGCTACACCTTC.